A selection of T cell receptor beta chains follows, all from one sample in a study of glioma-infiltrating T cells after dendritic cell vaccination. Here immunoSEQ multiplex PCR was the method, and the copy in TCRdb shows in-frame clones only, minus some. In the table there are some 100,000 clones, over 75% of which are singletons. The source was blood, collected before dendritic cell vaccination. Receptors originate from a human donor with glioblastoma. Both conserved end residues are part of each CDR3.

v_gene	j_gene	CDR3aa
TRBV30	TRBJ2-5	CAWSLAGETQYF
TRBV5-4	TRBJ2-2	CASSLQGRGTGELFF
TRBV11-3	TRBJ2-1	CASSRDNEQFF
TRBV18	TRBJ2-7	CASSVSGRVDEQYF
TRBV5-6	TRBJ1-2	CASSLGFREAGSYTF
TRBV5-1	TRBJ2-3	CASTPTGPDTQYF
TRBV5-4	TRBJ1-6	CASSQDPGQHNSPLHF
TRBV4-1	TRBJ2-1	CASSPRTSGGAYNEQFF
TRBV6-5	TRBJ2-7	CASSYTRGTYEQYF
TRBV7-9	TRBJ2-7	CASSTATGGASF
TRBV6-1	TRBJ1-2	CASSEAGGVLANYGYTF
TRBV4-3	TRBJ2-7	CASSQRAGASVLGEQYF
TRBV19	TRBJ2-5	CASSSGRAGETQYF
TRBV6-5	TRBJ2-2	CASRRLGPGELFF
TRBV5-1	TRBJ2-7	CASSREDSYEQYF
TRBV5-1	TRBJ2-7	CASSLGQGGEQYF
TRBV10-1	TRBJ2-7	CASSSKGNEQYF
TRBV2	TRBJ2-7	CASSAGQTYEQYF
TRBV7-8	TRBJ2-7	CASSLASVGEQYF
TRBV4-3	TRBJ1-5	CASSQGRGPNQPQHF
TRBV18	TRBJ2-7	CASSPPGLAAKAEQYF
TRBV5-1	TRBJ1-1	CASSLGHLNTEAFF
TRBV5-8	TRBJ2-1	CASSLGGRQFF
TRBV5-6	TRBJ2-1	CASSFGTGFDEQFF
TRBV2	TRBJ2-7	CASSVAFGETYEQYF
TRBV12-5	TRBJ2-5	CASRTSGSGTQYF
TRBV10-3	TRBJ2-7	CAISETLTGGAYEQYF
TRBV6-5	TRBJ2-2	CASSLYTGELFF
TRBV6-5	TRBJ1-2	CASSSPGGYGYTF
TRBV21-1	TRBJ1-3	CASSKVRRAGNTIYF
TRBV4-2	TRBJ1-2	CASSQGQAIGYGYTF
TRBV5-6	TRBJ1-6	CASSLEDRGNSPLHF
TRBV6-1	TRBJ2-7	CASSAMTALRGEQYF
TRBV19	TRBJ2-5	CASSVDSQETQYF
TRBV7-9	TRBJ1-4	CASRPQEVNEKLFF
TRBV7-9	TRBJ2-5	CASSLDRGETQYF
TRBV4-2	TRBJ2-1	CASSQYPGQAPGNEQFF
TRBV19	TRBJ2-2	CASSIVGRGVAGELFF
TRBV4-1	TRBJ1-2	CASSQDPDRGLVYGYTF
TRBV18	TRBJ2-1	CASSPASGTYNEQFF
TRBV29-1	TRBJ2-2	CSVVGHLNTGELFF
TRBV7-2	TRBJ1-6	CASSPGQGTSPLHF
TRBV6-5	TRBJ1-1	CASSRQGALEAFF
TRBV5-5	TRBJ2-7	CASSRLGSSGNEQYF
TRBV18	TRBJ1-1	CASHAATNTEAFF
TRBV5-1	TRBJ1-2	CASSEGQGGYGYTF